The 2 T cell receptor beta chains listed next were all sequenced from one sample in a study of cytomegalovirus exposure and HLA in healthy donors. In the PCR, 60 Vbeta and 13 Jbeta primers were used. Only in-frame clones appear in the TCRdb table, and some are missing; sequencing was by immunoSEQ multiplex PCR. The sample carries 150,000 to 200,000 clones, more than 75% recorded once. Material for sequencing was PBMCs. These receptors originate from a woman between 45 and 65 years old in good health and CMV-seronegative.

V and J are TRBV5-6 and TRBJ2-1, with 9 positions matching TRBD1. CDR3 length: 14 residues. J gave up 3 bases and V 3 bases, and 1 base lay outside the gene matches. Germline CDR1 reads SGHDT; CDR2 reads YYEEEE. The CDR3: CASSWGQGYNEQFF. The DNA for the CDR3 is TGTGCCAGCAGCTGGGGACAGGGCTACAATGAGCAGTTCTTC. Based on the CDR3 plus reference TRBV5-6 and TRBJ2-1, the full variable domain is DAGVTQSPTHLIKTRGQQVTLRCSPKSGHDTVSWYQQALGQGPQFIFQYYEEEERQRGNFPDRFSGHQFPNYSSELNVNALLLGDSALYLCASSWGQGYNEQFFGPGTRLTVL.

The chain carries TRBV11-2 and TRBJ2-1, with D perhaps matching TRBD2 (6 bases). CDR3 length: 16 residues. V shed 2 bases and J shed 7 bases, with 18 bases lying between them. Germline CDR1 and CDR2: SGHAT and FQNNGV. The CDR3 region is CASSLFRLGGENEQFF. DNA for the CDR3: TGTGCCAGCAGCTTATTCAGACTAGGCGGGGAAAATGAGCAGTTCTTC.